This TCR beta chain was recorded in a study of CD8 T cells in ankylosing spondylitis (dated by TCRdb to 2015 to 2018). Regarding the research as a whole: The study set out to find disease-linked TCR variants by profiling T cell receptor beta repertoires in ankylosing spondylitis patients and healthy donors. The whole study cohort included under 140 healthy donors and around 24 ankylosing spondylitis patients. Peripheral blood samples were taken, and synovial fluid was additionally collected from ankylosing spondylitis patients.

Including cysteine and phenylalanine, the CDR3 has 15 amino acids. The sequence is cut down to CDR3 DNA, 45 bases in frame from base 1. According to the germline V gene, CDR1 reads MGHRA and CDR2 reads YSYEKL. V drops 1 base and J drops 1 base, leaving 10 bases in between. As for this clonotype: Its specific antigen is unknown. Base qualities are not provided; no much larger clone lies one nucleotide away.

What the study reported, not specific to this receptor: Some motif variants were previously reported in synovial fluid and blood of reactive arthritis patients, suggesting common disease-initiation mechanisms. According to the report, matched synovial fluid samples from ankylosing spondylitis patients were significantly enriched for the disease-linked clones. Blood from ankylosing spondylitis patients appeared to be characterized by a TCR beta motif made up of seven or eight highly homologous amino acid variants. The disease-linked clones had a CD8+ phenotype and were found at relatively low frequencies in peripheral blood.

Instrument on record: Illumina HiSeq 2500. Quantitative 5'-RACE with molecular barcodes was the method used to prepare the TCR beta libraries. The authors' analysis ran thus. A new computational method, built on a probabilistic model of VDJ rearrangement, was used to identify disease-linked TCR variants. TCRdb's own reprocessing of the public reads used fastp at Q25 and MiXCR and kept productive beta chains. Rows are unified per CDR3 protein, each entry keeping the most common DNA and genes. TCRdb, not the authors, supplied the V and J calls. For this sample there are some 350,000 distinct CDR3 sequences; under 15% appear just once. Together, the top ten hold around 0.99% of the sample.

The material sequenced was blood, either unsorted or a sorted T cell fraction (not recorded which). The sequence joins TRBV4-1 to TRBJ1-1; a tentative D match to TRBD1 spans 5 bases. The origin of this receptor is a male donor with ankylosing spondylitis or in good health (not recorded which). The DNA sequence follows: TGCGCCAGCAGCCAAGGTGGACATCGGAACACTGAAGCTTTCTTT. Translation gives CASSQGGHRNTEAFF.